These 25 T cell receptor beta chains originate from one sample sequenced in a study of cytomegalovirus exposure and HLA in healthy donors. The assay was immunoSEQ multiplex PCR, and TCRdb's table has in-frame clones only and misses some. The sample carries 250,000 to 400,000 clones, 88% recorded once. Sequencing input: PBMCs. These receptors came from a man aged 25 to 45 in good health and CMV-seronegative.

The DNA of the CDR3 is TGTGCCTGGGGGAGGGAGCGGACTCAGCCCCAGCATTTT. Amino acids: CAWGRERTQPQHF. V gene TRBV30 combines with J gene TRBJ1-5; the D is unclear. V lost 5 bases, J lost 6 bases, and 14 bases lay in between. This CDR3 is built from 13 residues. Per the germline V gene, CDR1 is GTSNPN and CDR2 is SVGIG (reference sequence).

This clone appeared a single time. This chain links TRBV6-5 with TRBJ1-4; TRBD1 matches 7 bases. The CDR3 runs 15 residues. V was pared by 6 bases and J by 7 bases, with 11 bases of the junction left unmatched. Germline CDR1 and CDR2: MNHEY and SVGAGI. As DNA, the CDR3 is TGTGCCAGCAGCCGATACAGGGGTCGGGGTGAAAAACTGTTTTTT. Translation: CASSRYRGRGEKLFF.

The chain uses TRBV5-1 and TRBJ1-5; D may be TRBD1 (5 bases). The V end was cut by 4 bases, the J end by 1 base, with 12 bases between. The germline V gene encodes CDR1 SGHRS and CDR2 YFSETQ. The CDR3 has 15 residues. CDR3 region: CASSPTVGSNQPQHF. The CDR3 nucleotides are TGCGCCAGCAGCCCGACAGTGGGAAGCAATCAGCCCCAGCATTTT.

The V call is TRBV9, the J call TRBJ2-1; maybe TRBD2 (6 bases). Germline CDR1 SGDLS, CDR2 YYNGEE. This CDR3 has 12 amino acids. V was clipped by 3 bases and J by 7 bases, with 8 bases between them. This chain's CDR3 is CASSGGTNEQFF. DNA of the CDR3: TGTGCCAGCAGCGGGGGGACTAATGAGCAGTTCTTC.

V and J are TRBV5-1 and TRBJ2-2, with D possibly being TRBD2 (5 bases). In germline, CDR1 is SGHRS, CDR2 YFSETQ. V lost 5 bases and J 6 bases, leaving 14 bases between the germline ends. This CDR3 is 14 amino acids long. This CDR3 reads CASRSAGLAGELFF. DNA of the CDR3: TGCGCCAGCAGGTCCGCGGGTCTCGCCGGGGAGCTGTTTTTT. The full variable domain, completed using reference TRBV5-1 and TRBJ2-2, is KAGVTQTPRYLIKTRGQQVTLSCSPISGHRSVSWYQQTPGQGLQFLFEYFSETQRNKGNFPGRFSGRQFSNSRSEMNVSTLELGDSALYLCASRSAGLAGELFFGEGSRLTVL.

The chain carries TRBV19 and TRBJ2-7, with D perhaps TRBD1 (5 bases). The V end was cut by 3 bases, the J end by 2 bases, with 17 bases between. This CDR3 spans 16 amino acids. The germline V gene has CDR1 LNHDA and CDR2 SQIVND (reference sequence). CDR3 region: CASSIGQGWPTYEQYF. The CDR3 DNA sequence: TGTGCCAGTAGTATTGGTCAGGGATGGCCTACCTACGAGCAGTACTTC.

V and J are TRBV9 and TRBJ2-5, with D maybe TRBD2 (5 bases). Germline V CDR1 and CDR2: SGDLS, YYNGEE. V gave up 0 bases and J gave up 5 bases, with 11 bases separating them. There are 14 residues in the CDR3. In DNA, the CDR3 is TGTGCCAGCAGCGTAGATCTAGCCCCCGAGACCCAGTACTTC. It codes for CASSVDLAPETQYF.

The V and J genes are TRBV7-6 and TRBJ2-3; 9 bases are a match to TRBD2. Germline V CDR1 and CDR2: SGHVS, FNYEAQ. This CDR3 has 15 residues. V lost 1 base and J lost 5; bases outside the gene matches: 4. In DNA, the CDR3 is TGTGCCAGCAGCTTAGATCCTAGCGGGGTAGATACGCAGTATTTT. It translates to CASSLDPSGVDTQYF. Together with reference TRBV7-6 and TRBJ2-3, the CDR3 gives the full variable domain: GAGVSQSPRYKVTKRGQDVALRCDPISGHVSLYWYRQALGQGPEFLTYFNYEAQQDKSGLPNDRFSAERPEGSISTLTIQRTEQRDSAMYRCASSLDPSGVDTQYFGPGTRLTVL.

The chain has TRBV2 and TRBJ1-5; 7 bases map to TRBD1. The CDR3 contains 15 residues. V gave up 1 base and J gave up 7 bases; unmatched junction bases: 7. Germline V CDR1 and CDR2: SNHLY, FYNNEI. Written as DNA, the CDR3 is TGTGCCAGCAGTGAAGAAAAAGGGACAGCCCAGCCCCAGCATTTT. Amino acid sequence: CASSEEKGTAQPQHF.

The chain uses TRBV27 and TRBJ2-7; 8 positions agree with TRBD2. The CDR3 spans 16 residues. The germline V gene has CDR1 MNHEY and CDR2 SMNVEV (reference sequence). With 7 bases clipped from V and 4 bases from J, the junction kept 15 bases outside the gene matches. CDR3 bases: TGTGCCAGCAAGAAGGGGGGACTAGGTGTAGGGTACGAGCAGTACTTC. Its translation: CASKKGGLGVGYEQYF.

The V gene is TRBV27, the J gene TRBJ1-2; 10 positions agree with TRBD1. CDR3 length: 15 amino acids. The trim removed 5 bases at V and 7 bases at J, leaving 10 bases unmatched. Germline V gene sequence: CDR1 MNHEY, CDR2 SMNVEV (reference sequence). The CDR3, as DNA: TGTGCCAGCAGTCCCCGAGCGGGACAGGGGTCTGGCTACACCTTC. It encodes CASSPRAGQGSGYTF.

The V call is TRBV10-1, the J call TRBJ2-7; the match to TRBD1 covers 9 bases. CDR1 WNHNN and CDR2 SYGVQD come from the germline V gene (reference sequence). The V gene end was trimmed by 0 bases and the J gene end by 6 bases; junction bases not matched to a gene: 15. The CDR3 totals 18 residues. The CDR3 region has the DNA TGCGCCAGCAGTGAGTCCCAATACTACCTCGGGACAGGGTTCGAGCAGTACTTC. Translation: CASSESQYYLGTGFEQYF.

The chain couples TRBV5-1 to TRBJ1-2; TRBD1 aligns across 11 bases. V was clipped by 0 bases and J by 8 bases; unmatched bases: 9. Germline CDR1 is SGHRS and CDR2 is YFSETQ. This CDR3 is 16 amino acids long. The CDR3 here is CASSLEGTGGSGGYTF. The CDR3 DNA follows: TGCGCCAGCAGCTTGGAAGGGACAGGGGGATCGGGCGGCTACACCTTC.

The chain is built from TRBV7-6 and TRBJ1-2; no firm D call. V lost 1 base and J 2 bases, leaving 8 bases between the germline ends. CDR1 and CDR2 from the germline V gene are SGHVS and FNYEAQ. The CDR3 extends over 14 amino acids. The CDR3 coding sequence is TGTGCCAGCAGCTTAGACCAGGCCAACTATGGCTACACCTTC. It is translated as CASSLDQANYGYTF.

The V call is TRBV7-9, the J call TRBJ2-1; D ambiguous. The V end lost 4 bases, the J end lost 7 bases, and 8 bases lay between the germline ends. Per germline, CDR1 SEHNR and CDR2 FQNEAQ (reference sequence). This CDR3 spans 12 amino acids. CDR3 residues: CASSYPTNEQFF. The CDR3 DNA reads as TGTGCCAGCAGCTACCCCACAAATGAGCAGTTCTTC.

The chain recombines TRBV6-1 with TRBJ1-1; D ambiguous. The CDR3 totals 14 residues. V was shortened by 7 bases and J by 1 base, with 13 bases between the two germline ends. Germline-derived CDR1 and CDR2 are MNHNS and SASEGT. In nucleotides, the CDR3 is TGTGCCAGCAACCGGGGTCGGCCGAACACTGAAGCTTTCTTT. Protein: CASNRGRPNTEAFF.

The J gene is TRBJ1-1, the V gene TRBV7-9; D unresolved. The CDR3 contains 14 residues. CDR1 SEHNR and CDR2 FQNEAQ come from the germline V gene (reference sequence). The V and J ends lost 0 bases and 0 bases respectively, with 5 bases between them. Here the CDR3 reads CASSLATVNTEAFF. As DNA, the CDR3 is TGTGCCAGCAGCTTAGCTACAGTGAACACTGAAGCTTTCTTT. Supplemented by reference TRBV7-9 and TRBJ1-1, the full variable domain reads DTGVSQNPRHKITKRGQNVTFRCDPISEHNRLYWYRQTLGQGPEFLTYFQNEAQLEKSRLLSDRFSAERPKGSFSTLEIQRTEQGDSAMYLCASSLATVNTEAFFGQGTRLTVV.

This clone appeared once. This chain connects TRBV7-8 to TRBJ2-3, with TRBD2 identical over 7 bases. Germline V gene sequence: CDR1 SGHVS, CDR2 FQNEAQ. V was clipped by 1 base and J by 3 bases; unmatched bases: 7. CDR3 length equals 16 residues. This CDR3 reads CASSLVGAGRTDTQYF. As DNA, the CDR3 is TGTGCCAGCAGCTTAGTTGGAGCGGGGAGGACAGATACGCAGTATTTT.

The V and J genes are TRBV5-4 and TRBJ1-6; 8 bases fit TRBD1. Germline V lookup: CDR1 SGHNT, CDR2 YYREEE (reference sequence). Trimming took 3 bases from V and 9 from J; bases not matched to a gene: 11. CDR3 length: 16 residues. As DNA, the CDR3 is TGTGCCAGCAGCTATACCTGGGACAGGACGCTTTCACCCCTCCACTTT. This encodes CASSYTWDRTLSPLHF.

The genes are TRBV7-9 and TRBJ1-1, with D hard to call. The CDR3 loop spans 14 amino acids. CDR1 SEHNR and CDR2 FQNEAQ come from the germline V gene (reference sequence). Trimming pared 1 base from V and 1 base from J, leaving 7 bases between. This CDR3 is CASSLGGRNTEAFF. The CDR3 coding sequence is TGTGCCAGCAGCTTAGGTGGGAGGAACACTGAAGCTTTCTTT.

Many counts were recorded for this clone. The chain recombines TRBV6-5 with TRBJ1-2; TRBD1 aligns across 11 bases. This CDR3 is 16 amino acids long. The V gene's germline CDR1 is MNHEY and CDR2 SVGAGI. V was pared by 2 bases and J by 4 bases, with 6 bases of the junction left unmatched. CDR3 sequence (DNA): TGTGCCAGCAGTTACGTCCGGACAGGGGGCGGCTATGGCTACACCTTC. As protein: CASSYVRTGGGYGYTF.

In its sample, this clone was seen a few times. The V gene is TRBV7-2, the J gene TRBJ1-6; the match to TRBD1 covers 9 bases. V lost 5 bases to trimming and J lost 7 bases; unmatched junction nucleotides: 6. The CDR3 consists of 15 residues. CDR1 is SGHTA, CDR2 FQGNSA, per germline. The CDR3 DNA reads as TGTGCCAGCAGCGGTGGGACAGGGTGGAATTCACCCCTCCACTTT. This encodes CASSGGTGWNSPLHF.

The chain uses TRBV6-1 and TRBJ2-1, with D possibly being TRBD1 (6 bases). Germline V lookup: CDR1 MNHNS, CDR2 SASEGT. The CDR3 has 12 amino acids. Deletions cut 8 bases from V and 6 bases from J, with 11 bases between. The CDR3 DNA reads TGTGCCAGCGGAACAGGGACCAATGAGCAGTTCTTC. It specifies CASGTGTNEQFF.

The chain combines TRBV10-3 with TRBJ2-3; D remains ambiguous. The CDR3 totals 14 residues. The germline V gene encodes CDR1 ENHRY and CDR2 SYGVKD. V was cut by 6 bases and J by 2 bases, with 12 bases left in between. DNA for the CDR3: TGTGCCATCAGCAGAGGCGAATCCACAGATACGCAGTATTTT. Protein: CAISRGESTDTQYF.

This sequence joins TRBV12-5 and TRBJ1-3, with D possibly being TRBD1 (5 bases). This CDR3 is 17 amino acids long. Germline CDR1 and CDR2: LGHNT and FRNRAP. Between the trimmed V and J ends, which lost 4 bases and 3 bases, there was a span of 19 bases. The CDR3 is CASGSSGGGTLGNTIYF. DNA for the CDR3: TGTGCTAGTGGTTCCTCTGGGGGGGGGACTCTTGGAAACACCATATATTTT.